A single sample gave rise to the 5 T cell receptor beta chains below, sequenced in a study of OX40 agonist ivuxolimab in advanced cancers. Some clones are missing from TCRdb's copy, which holds only in-frame ones; the method was immunoSEQ multiplex PCR. The sample lists almost 80,000 clones, approximately 84% occurring once. Sequenced here: CD4+ or CD8+ T cells sorted from blood, sampled in a trial of the OX40 agonist ivuxolimab. These receptors were obtained from an adult with an advanced solid tumor such as melanoma, head and neck, liver or kidney cancer.

The gene calls are TRBV6-1 and TRBJ1-5, with no clear D. The CDR3 length is 15 residues. V lost 5 bases and J lost 1, with 12 bases in between. Germline V gene lookup returns CDR1 MNHNS and CDR2 SASEGT. Here the CDR3 reads CASSRWRSSNQPQHF. DNA of the CDR3: TGTGCCAGCAGTCGCTGGAGGTCCAGCAATCAGCCCCAGCATTTT.

The chain couples TRBV5-1 to TRBJ1-6, with a possible D match to TRBD1 (5 bases). V shed 3 bases and J shed 6 bases, with 19 bases lying between them. The CDR3 is 17 amino acids. Germline CDR1 SGHRS, CDR2 YFSETQ. The CDR3 DNA follows: TGCGCCAGCAGCTGGGGGACCGGGACGGCGGGTAATTCACCCCTCCACTTT. Its protein is CASSWGTGTAGNSPLHF.

The sample holds one count of this clone. This chain links TRBV6-5 with TRBJ1-1, with TRBD1 as a possible D gene (6 bases). CDR3 length: 14 residues. Trimming took off 6 bases at V and 4 bases at J, with 15 bases between the two ends. Per germline, CDR1 MNHEY and CDR2 SVGAGI. CDR3 nucleotide sequence: TGTGCCAGCAGGGAAGGGGGTTATAGCACTGAAGCTTTCTTT. Residues: CASREGGYSTEAFF.

The chain carries TRBV5-4 and TRBJ1-2, with D hard to call. This CDR3 comprises 15 residues. V was cut by 4 bases and J by 2 bases, with 15 bases left in between. CDR1 is SGHNT and CDR2 is YYREEE in the germline V gene (reference sequence). In DNA, the CDR3 is TGTGCCAGCAGCCCACCCGGAAGGGAAAACTATGGCTACACCTTC. This translates into CASSPPGRENYGYTF.

This clone has just one count. V and J are TRBV6-5 and TRBJ1-1; D possibly corresponds to TRBD1 (6 bases). The CDR3 has 13 residues. Per the germline V gene, CDR1 is MNHEY and CDR2 is SVGAGI. The germline V and J ends were trimmed by 7 bases and 3 bases, with 12 bases remaining between them. CDR3 loop: CASKYGGHTEAFF. The CDR3 nucleotides are TGTGCCAGCAAGTACGGGGGCCACACTGAAGCTTTCTTT.